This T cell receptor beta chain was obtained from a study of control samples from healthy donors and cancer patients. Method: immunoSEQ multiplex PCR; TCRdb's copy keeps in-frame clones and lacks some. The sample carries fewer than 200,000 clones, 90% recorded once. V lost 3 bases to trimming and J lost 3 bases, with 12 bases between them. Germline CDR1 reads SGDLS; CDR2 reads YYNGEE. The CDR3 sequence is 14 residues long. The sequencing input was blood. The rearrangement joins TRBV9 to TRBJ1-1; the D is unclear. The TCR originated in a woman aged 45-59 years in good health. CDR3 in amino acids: CASSAGLRDTEAFF. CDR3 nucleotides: TGTGCCAGCAGCGCCGGGCTTCGGGACACTGAAGCTTTCTTT.